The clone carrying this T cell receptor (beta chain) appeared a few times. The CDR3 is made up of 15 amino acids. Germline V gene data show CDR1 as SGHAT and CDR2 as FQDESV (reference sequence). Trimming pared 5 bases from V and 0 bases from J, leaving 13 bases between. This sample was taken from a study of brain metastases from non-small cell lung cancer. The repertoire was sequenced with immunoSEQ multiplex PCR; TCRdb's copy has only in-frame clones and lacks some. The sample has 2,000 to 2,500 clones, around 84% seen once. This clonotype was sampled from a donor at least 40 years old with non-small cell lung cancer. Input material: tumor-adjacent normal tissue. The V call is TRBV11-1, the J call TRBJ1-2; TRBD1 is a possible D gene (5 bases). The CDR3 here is CASSKGRGPNYGYTF. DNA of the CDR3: TGTGCCAGCAGCAAAGGACGGGGACCTAACTATGGCTACACCTTC.